Sequencing of this T cell receptor beta chain was carried out in a study of T cell responses to AZD1222 COVID-19 vaccine. Sequenced by immunoSEQ multiplex PCR; TCRdb stores in-frame clones only, minus some. The sample has 90,000 to 120,000 clones, roughly nine tenths seen once. Whole-study results and caveats: None of the repertoires were sampled until the peak T cell response had passed. The study found vaccine-associated CD4 TCRs spanning spike, dominant at 160-218 and 743-854.

A word on this clone: What it binds is not known.

This CDR3 has 13 residues. The germline V and J ends were trimmed by 8 bases and 3 bases, with 13 bases remaining between them. Per the germline V gene, CDR1 is MNHEY and CDR2 is SVGAGI. The sequence was obtained from an adult who received the AZD1222 COVID-19 vaccine. The chain has TRBV6-5 and TRBJ1-1; D unclear. This material consisted of peripheral blood, taken 28 days after the second AZD1222 dose. Written as DNA, the CDR3 is TGTGCCAGCGGGGTCGGCCCTCACACTGAAGCTTTCTTT. This encodes CASGVGPHTEAFF.